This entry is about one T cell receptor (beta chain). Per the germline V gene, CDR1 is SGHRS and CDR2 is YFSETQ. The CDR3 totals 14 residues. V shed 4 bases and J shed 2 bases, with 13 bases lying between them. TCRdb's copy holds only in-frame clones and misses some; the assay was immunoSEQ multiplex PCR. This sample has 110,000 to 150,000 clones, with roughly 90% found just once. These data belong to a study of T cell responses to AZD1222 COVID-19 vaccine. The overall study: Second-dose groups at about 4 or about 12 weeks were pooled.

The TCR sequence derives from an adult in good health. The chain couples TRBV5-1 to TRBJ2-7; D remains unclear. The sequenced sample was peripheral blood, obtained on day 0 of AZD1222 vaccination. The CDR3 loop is CASSPPERPYEQYF. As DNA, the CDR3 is TGCGCCAGCAGCCCGCCCGAGCGCCCCTACGAGCAGTACTTC. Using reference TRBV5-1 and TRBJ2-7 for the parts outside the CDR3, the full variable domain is KAGVTQTPRYLIKTRGQQVTLSCSPISGHRSVSWYQQTPGQGLQFLFEYFSETQRNKGNFPGRFSGRQFSNSRSEMNVSTLELGDSALYLCASSPPERPYEQYFGPGTRLTVT.